Below are 22 T cell receptor beta chains sequenced from a single sample in a study of OX40 agonist ivuxolimab in advanced cancers. Clones were sequenced by immunoSEQ multiplex PCR, and TCRdb holds only the in-frame ones, with some missing. The repertoire holds approximately 76,000 clones, 94% seen once, with around 10% in the top ten. The sequences come from CD4+ or CD8+ T cells sorted from blood, collected in a trial of the OX40 agonist ivuxolimab. These receptors were collected from an adult with an advanced solid tumor such as melanoma, head and neck, liver or kidney cancer.

The chain recombines TRBV27 with TRBJ1-4; 7 bases map to TRBD1. The CDR3 is made up of 16 amino acids. The V gene's germline CDR1 is MNHEY and CDR2 SMNVEV (reference sequence). V shed 5 bases and J 0 bases; nucleotides not matched to a gene: 6. The CDR3 is CASSPWTGATNEKLFF. The CDR3 region has the DNA TGTGCCAGCAGTCCCTGGACAGGAGCAACTAATGAAAAACTGTTTTTT.

This clone came up once. J is TRBJ2-1 and V is TRBV9; 10 bases fit TRBD2. Unmatched junction bases numbered 15, after V lost 4 bases and J lost 2 bases. The CDR3 has 19 amino acids. The V gene's germline CDR1 is SGDLS and CDR2 YYNGEE. The CDR3 DNA is TGTGCCAGCAGCCCCAATGGGCTAGCGGGAGAGGGGACCTACAATGAGCAGTTCTTC. It is translated as CASSPNGLAGEGTYNEQFF.

This chain joins TRBV7-9 and TRBJ2-5; TRBD1 might be the D (5 bases). CDR3 length: 14 residues. Germline values: CDR1 SEHNR, CDR2 FQNEAQ (reference sequence). Deletions cut 0 bases from V and 3 bases from J, with 8 bases between. The CDR3: CASSLASGKETQYF. In nucleotides, the CDR3 is TGTGCCAGCAGCTTAGCATCAGGGAAAGAGACCCAGTACTTC. Supplemented by reference TRBV7-9 and TRBJ2-5, the full variable domain reads DTGVSQNPRHKITKRGQNVTFRCDPISEHNRLYWYRQTLGQGPEFLTYFQNEAQLEKSRLLSDRFSAERPKGSFSTLEIQRTEQGDSAMYLCASSLASGKETQYFGPGTRLLVL.

J is TRBJ2-7 and V is TRBV9, with unresolved D. The CDR3 has 14 residues. Germline CDR1 and CDR2: SGDLS and YYNGEE. V lost 0 bases and J lost 3, with 10 bases in between. The CDR3: CASSVGSADYEQYF. CDR3 nucleotide sequence: TGTGCCAGCAGCGTAGGCTCAGCCGACTACGAGCAGTACTTC.

This chain uses TRBV4-1 with TRBJ2-7; no clear D gene. In germline, CDR1 is MGHRA, CDR2 YSYEKL. The CDR3 is 16 amino acids. The V gene lost 0 bases and the J gene lost 3 bases, with 15 bases spanning the gap. As DNA, the CDR3 is TGCGCCAGCAGCCAAGAGAGGACGGCCATTTACTACGAGCAGTACTTC. This codes for CASSQERTAIYYEQYF.

This chain joins TRBV27 and TRBJ2-1; unclear D gene. CDR1 is MNHEY, CDR2 SMNVEV, per germline (reference sequence). The V gene lost 8 bases and the J gene lost 5 bases, with 4 bases spanning the gap. The CDR3 contains 10 residues. CDR3 nucleotide sequence: TGTGCCAGCGGAAACAATGAGCAGTTCTTC. It codes for CASGNNEQFF.

The gene calls are TRBV25-1 and TRBJ1-6; the D is unclear. The CDR3 contains 12 residues. Per germline, CDR1 MGHDK and CDR2 SYGVNS. V was cut by 6 bases and J by 14 bases, with 14 bases left in between. Here the CDR3 reads CASSSLWRALHF. In DNA, the CDR3 is TGTGCCAGCAGCTCCCTTTGGCGGGCCCTCCACTTT.

The chain couples TRBV13 to TRBJ2-5; TRBD2 might be the D (6 bases). From germline, CDR1 is PRHDT and CDR2 FYEKMQ (reference sequence). This CDR3 has 14 amino acids. Trimming left V 3 bases short and J 4 bases short, with 12 bases between. CDR3 nucleotide sequence: TGTGCCAGCAGCTTGGCGCGGGATGGAGAGACCCAGTACTTC. This gives the protein CASSLARDGETQYF.

The J gene is TRBJ2-7, the V gene TRBV30; the D gene could be TRBD1 or TRBD2 (5 bases each). V was cut by 3 bases and J by 6 bases, with 12 bases left in between. Germline lookup yields CDR1 GTSNPN and CDR2 SVGIG (reference sequence). The CDR3 is 12 amino acids. CDR3 coding DNA: TGTGCCTGGAGCGGGGCCCCACTCGAGCAGTACTTC. Its translation: CAWSGAPLEQYF.

The gene calls are TRBV28 and TRBJ1-2; 9 bases are a match to TRBD1. J gave up 12 bases and V 4 bases, and 15 bases lay outside the gene matches. The CDR3 runs 15 residues. Germline values: CDR1 MDHEN, CDR2 SYDVKM. The CDR3 region is CASSSLKGQGKKDTF. The CDR3 DNA sequence: TGTGCCAGCAGTTCTCTCAAGGGACAGGGAAAAAAGGACACCTTC.

This clone has just one count. This sequence joins TRBV2 and TRBJ2-5; D possibly corresponds to TRBD2 (5 bases). Trimming shortened V by 2 bases and J by 1 base, and 11 bases separated the two germline ends. The CDR3 sequence is 15 residues long. Germline V gene lookup returns CDR1 SNHLY and CDR2 FYNNEI. The CDR3 nucleotides are TGTGCCAGCAGTGAAACCGCCGGGATCCAAGAGACCCAGTACTTC. Its protein is CASSETAGIQETQYF.

A single count supports this clone. The J gene is TRBJ2-2, the V gene TRBV9; 12 bases map to TRBD2. Per the germline V gene, CDR1 is SGDLS and CDR2 is YYNGEE. This CDR3 region has 15 residues. Germline trimming cut 4 bases from V and 4 bases from J; bases unmatched to any gene: 2. CDR3 residues: CASSPSGRGTGELFF. CDR3 DNA: TGTGCCAGCAGCCCTAGCGGGAGGGGCACCGGGGAGCTGTTTTTT.

This rearrangement joins TRBV5-8 to TRBJ2-7; D could derive from TRBD1 or TRBD2 (5 bases each). Germline values: CDR1 SGHTS, CDR2 YDEGEE. The CDR3 contains 20 residues. Trimming took off 4 bases at V and 1 base at J, with 30 bases between the two ends. CDR3 nucleotide sequence: TGTGCCAGCAGCCACCCGACCCGGGGACCCCTGCTAGTACAATCCTACGAGCAGTACTTC. The encoded protein is CASSHPTRGPLLVQSYEQYF.

The rearrangement uses TRBV11-1 and TRBJ2-1; no firm D call. Per germline, CDR1 SGHAT and CDR2 FQDESV (reference sequence). The CDR3 covers 13 residues. Trimming left V 1 base short and J 4 bases short, with 5 bases between. The CDR3 sequence: CASSLESYNEQFF. The CDR3 nucleotides read TGTGCCAGCAGCTTAGAGTCTTACAATGAGCAGTTCTTC.

The chain has TRBV9 and TRBJ1-4, with unresolved D. With 7 bases removed from V and 0 bases from J, the gap between germline ends came to 7 bases. Germline V gene sequence: CDR1 SGDLS, CDR2 YYNGEE. The CDR3 consists of 13 residues. CDR3 sequence: CASGAATNEKLFF. The CDR3 bases are TGTGCCAGCGGAGCCGCAACTAATGAAAAACTGTTTTTT.

The chain has TRBV27 and TRBJ2-5; weak D call: TRBD2 (5 bases). V was pared by 5 bases and J by 5 bases, with 18 bases between. CDR1 and CDR2 from the germline V gene are MNHEY and SMNVEV (reference sequence). The CDR3 has 15 amino acids. CDR3 in amino acids: CASSRLLIPGETQYF. The CDR3 region has the DNA TGTGCCAGCAGTCGCCTACTCATACCGGGGGAGACCCAGTACTTC.

The V call is TRBV5-6, the J call TRBJ2-1, with TRBD2 matching 9 bases. The trim removed 4 bases at V and 8 bases at J, leaving 13 bases unmatched. The CDR3 contains 16 residues. The germline V gene encodes CDR1 SGHDT and CDR2 YYEEEE. The CDR3 region is CASSHPGQREDDEQFF. As DNA, the CDR3 is TGTGCCAGCAGCCACCCCGGCCAGCGGGAGGACGATGAGCAGTTCTTC.

V and J are TRBV9 and TRBJ2-1, with 10 bases fitting TRBD2. CDR1 and CDR2 (germline): SGDLS, YYNGEE. Unmatched junction bases numbered 4, after V lost 0 bases and J lost 7 bases. This CDR3 is built from 15 residues. CDR3 sequence reads: CASSVVLAGVNEQFF. In nucleotides, the CDR3 is TGTGCCAGCAGCGTAGTCCTAGCGGGAGTAAATGAGCAGTTCTTC. Full variable domain (missing parts from reference TRBV9 and TRBJ2-1): DSGVTQTPKHLITATGQRVTLRCSPRSGDLSVYWYQQSLDQGLQFLIQYYNGEERAKGNILERFSAQQFPDLHSELNLSSLELGDSALYFCASSVVLAGVNEQFFGPGTRLTVL.

This rearrangement joins TRBV5-1 to TRBJ2-7; perhaps TRBD1 as D (6 bases). V lost 1 base and J 3 bases, leaving 14 bases between the germline ends. Germline-derived CDR1 and CDR2 are SGHRS and YFSETQ. There are 15 residues in the CDR3. As DNA, the CDR3 is TGCGCCAGCAGCTTGCGTGGGGGCTCCCACTACGAGCAGTACTTC. Its translation is CASSLRGGSHYEQYF.

Remarks on this clone: With only one base between it and a far larger clone, this is likely a read error. The rearrangement uses TRBV5-4 and TRBJ1-2; the D is unclear. This CDR3 has 15 residues. Per the germline V gene, CDR1 is SGHNT and CDR2 is YYREEE (reference sequence). As DNA, the CDR3 is TGTGCCAGCAGCTTGGAAGCTTACAGCCAATATGGCTACGCCTTC. Amino acids: CASSLEAYSQYGYAF.

V and J are TRBV19 and TRBJ1-2; no clear D gene. The V and J ends lost 4 bases and 4 bases respectively, with 16 bases between them. Germline assignment: CDR1 LNHDA and CDR2 SQIVND (reference sequence). This CDR3 comprises 15 residues. The CDR3 protein is CASSTDRVGGYGYTF. In nucleotides, the CDR3 is TGTGCCAGTAGTACTGATAGGGTTGGAGGCTATGGCTACACCTTC.

A remark on this clone: One junction end does not reproduce the germline sequence, and a read error may be involved. The genes are TRBV7-9 and TRBJ2-7; 8 bases match TRBD2. CDR3 size: 14 residues. Germline values: CDR1 SEHNR, CDR2 FQNEAQ (reference sequence). The CDR3 bases are TGTGCCAGCAGATTAGGGACTAGTACCTACGAGCAGTACTTC. As protein: CASRLGTSTYEQYF.